These 3 T cell receptor beta chains came from one sample sequenced in a study of cytomegalovirus exposure and HLA in healthy donors. Repertoires were generated with immunoSEQ multiplex PCR, while TCRdb's copy carries only in-frame clones and drops some. The sample has some 150,000 clones; 88% are singletons. Material for sequencing was PBMCs. These receptors all stem from a woman younger than 35 in good health and CMV-seropositive.

This chain joins TRBV6-4 and TRBJ2-7; D not certain. V was cut by 0 bases and J by 3 bases, with 12 bases left in between. The CDR3 covers 15 residues. Germline-derived CDR1 and CDR2 are MRHNA and SNTAGT. CDR3 in DNA: TGTGCCAGCAGTGACTCGATTATTGAGGTCTACGAGCAGTACTTC. Amino acids: CASSDSIIEVYEQYF.

This chain joins TRBV28 and TRBJ2-1; 7 bases agree with TRBD2. CDR3 length equals 16 residues. Germline CDR1 and CDR2: MDHEN and SYDVKM. J lost 3 bases, V lost 6 bases, and 11 bases had no gene match. CDR3 region: CASRSSVAGNYNEQFF. The CDR3 nucleotides read TGTGCCAGCAGGTCCTCAGTAGCGGGTAACTACAATGAGCAGTTCTTC.

J is TRBJ2-5 and V is TRBV5-1; the D gene is possibly TRBD2 (6 bases). The CDR3 runs 15 residues. Germline CDR1 SGHRS, CDR2 YFSETQ. V was clipped by 1 base and J by 3 bases, with 13 bases between them. The CDR3 loop reads CASSLMTSSKETQYF. CDR3 nucleotide sequence: TGCGCCAGCAGCTTGATGACTAGTTCCAAAGAGACCCAGTACTTC.